These 4 T cell receptor beta chains share one sample of origin, sequenced in a study of blood T cell repertoires in COVID-19. The method was immunoSEQ multiplex PCR; TCRdb's version includes in-frame clones alone and lacks a portion of them. The sample carries 400,000 to 500,000 clones, about 88% recorded once. The sample consisted of PBMCs or T cells enriched from blood (not recorded which). These receptors originate from a woman between 18 and 29 years old who had been exposed to COVID-19.

This clone has only a few counts. This chain connects TRBV9 to TRBJ1-5, with TRBD1 matching 8 bases. The CDR3 runs to 16 residues. Germline loops: CDR1 SGDLS, CDR2 YYNGEE. Trimming cost V 3 bases and J 5 bases; bases outside gene matches: 10. The CDR3 nucleotides read TGTGCCAGCAGCGAGGGGAACGGACAGGGATATCAGCCCCAGCATTTT. This codes for CASSEGNGQGYQPQHF.

The chain carries TRBV7-9 and TRBJ2-7, with D possibly being TRBD1 (6 bases). Per germline, CDR1 SEHNR and CDR2 FQNEAQ (reference sequence). Trimming took 7 bases from V and 5 from J, leaving 21 bases between them. The CDR3 covers 15 residues. The CDR3 sequence is CASTKTAAQGNEQYF. CDR3 in DNA: TGTGCCAGCACCAAAACTGCGGCGCAGGGGAACGAGCAGTACTTC.

This clone was seen more than once but under ten times. The CDR3 sequence: CASSFSTGGENTEAFF. CDR3 bases: TGCGCCAGCAGCTTTTCAACAGGGGGCGAGAACACTGAAGCTTTCTTT. V is TRBV5-1 and J is TRBJ1-1, with 9 positions matching TRBD1. The CDR3 spans 16 residues. J gave up 1 base and V 2 bases, and 6 bases lay outside the gene matches. Germline lookup yields CDR1 SGHRS and CDR2 YFSETQ.

The rearrangement joins TRBV5-1 to TRBJ2-1; D is unclear. This CDR3 is built from 15 residues. Germline V gene lookup returns CDR1 SGHRS and CDR2 YFSETQ. The V end was cut by 0 bases, the J end by 7 bases, with 14 bases between. The CDR3 protein is CASSLGGRNSNEQFF. As DNA, the CDR3 is TGCGCCAGCAGCTTGGGTGGCAGGAACTCGAATGAGCAGTTCTTC.